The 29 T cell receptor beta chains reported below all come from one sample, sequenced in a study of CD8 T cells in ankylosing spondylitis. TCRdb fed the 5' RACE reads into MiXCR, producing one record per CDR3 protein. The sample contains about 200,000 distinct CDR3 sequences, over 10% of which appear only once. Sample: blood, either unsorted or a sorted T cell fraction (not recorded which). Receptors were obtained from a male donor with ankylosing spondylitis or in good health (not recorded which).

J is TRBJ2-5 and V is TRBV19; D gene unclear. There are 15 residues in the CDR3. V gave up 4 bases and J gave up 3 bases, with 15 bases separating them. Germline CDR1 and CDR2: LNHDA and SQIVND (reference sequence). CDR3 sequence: CASSKPQMAEETQYF. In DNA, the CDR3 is TGTGCCAGTAGTAAACCTCAGATGGCGGAAGAGACCCAGTACTTC.

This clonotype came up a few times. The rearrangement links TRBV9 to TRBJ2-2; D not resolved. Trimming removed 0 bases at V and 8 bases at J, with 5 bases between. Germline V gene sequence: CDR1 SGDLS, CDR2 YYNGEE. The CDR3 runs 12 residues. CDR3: CASSVGSGELFF. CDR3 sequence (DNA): TGTGCCAGCAGCGTAGGGTCGGGGGAGCTGTTTTTT.

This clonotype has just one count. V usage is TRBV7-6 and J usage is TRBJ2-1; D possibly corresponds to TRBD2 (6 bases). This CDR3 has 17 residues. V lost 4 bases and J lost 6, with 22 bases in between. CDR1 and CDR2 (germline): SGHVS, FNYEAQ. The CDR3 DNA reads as TGTGCCAGCAGCTCTCTACCCAGCGGGCTCCATTCCAATGAGCAGTTCTTC. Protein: CASSSLPSGLHSNEQFF.

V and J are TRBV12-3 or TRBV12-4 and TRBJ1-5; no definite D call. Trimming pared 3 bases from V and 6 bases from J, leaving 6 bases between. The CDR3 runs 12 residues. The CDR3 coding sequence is TGTGCCAGCAGTTTCAAGACTCAGCCCCAGCATTTT. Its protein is CASSFKTQPQHF.

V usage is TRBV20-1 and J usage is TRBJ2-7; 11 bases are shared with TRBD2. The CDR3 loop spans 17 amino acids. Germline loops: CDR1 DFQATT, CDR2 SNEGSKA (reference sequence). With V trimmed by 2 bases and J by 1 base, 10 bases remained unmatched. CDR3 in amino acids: CSARTSGSRVTSYEQYF. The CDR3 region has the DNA TGCAGTGCTAGAACTAGCGGGAGTAGAGTTACGTCCTACGAGCAGTACTTC.

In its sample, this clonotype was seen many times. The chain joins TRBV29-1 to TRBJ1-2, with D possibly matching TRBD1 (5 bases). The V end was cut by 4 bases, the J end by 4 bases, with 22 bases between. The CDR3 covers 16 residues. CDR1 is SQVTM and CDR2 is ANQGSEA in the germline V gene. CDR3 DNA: TGCAGCGTTGGGGGTTCTGAGGCAGGGCGAGGCTATGGCTACACCTTC. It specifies CSVGGSEAGRGYGYTF.

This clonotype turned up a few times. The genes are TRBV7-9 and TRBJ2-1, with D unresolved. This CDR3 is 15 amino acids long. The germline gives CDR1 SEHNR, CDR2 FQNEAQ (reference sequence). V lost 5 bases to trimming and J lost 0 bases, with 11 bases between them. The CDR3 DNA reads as TGTGCCAGCAGCCATGGAGCTGGCTCCTACAATGAGCAGTTCTTC. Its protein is CASSHGAGSYNEQFF.

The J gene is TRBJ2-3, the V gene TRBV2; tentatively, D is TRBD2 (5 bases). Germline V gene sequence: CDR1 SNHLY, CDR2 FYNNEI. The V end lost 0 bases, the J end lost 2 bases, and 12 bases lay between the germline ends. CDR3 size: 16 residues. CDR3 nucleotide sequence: TGTGCCAGCAGTGAAGCGGCTGAGCGGTACACAGATACGCAGTATTTT. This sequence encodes CASSEAAERYTDTQYF.

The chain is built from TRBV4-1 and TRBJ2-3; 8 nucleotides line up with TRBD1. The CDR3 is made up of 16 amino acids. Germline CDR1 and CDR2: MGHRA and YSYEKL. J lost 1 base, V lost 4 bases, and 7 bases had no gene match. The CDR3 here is CASSPTSTGGTDTQYF. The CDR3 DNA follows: TGCGCCAGCAGCCCGACCTCGACAGGGGGCACAGATACGCAGTATTTT.

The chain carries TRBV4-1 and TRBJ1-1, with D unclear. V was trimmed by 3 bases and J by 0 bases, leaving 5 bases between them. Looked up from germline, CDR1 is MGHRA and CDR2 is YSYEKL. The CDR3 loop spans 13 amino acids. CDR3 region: CASSHGVNTEAFF. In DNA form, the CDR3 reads TGCGCCAGCAGCCACGGGGTGAACACTGAAGCTTTCTTT.

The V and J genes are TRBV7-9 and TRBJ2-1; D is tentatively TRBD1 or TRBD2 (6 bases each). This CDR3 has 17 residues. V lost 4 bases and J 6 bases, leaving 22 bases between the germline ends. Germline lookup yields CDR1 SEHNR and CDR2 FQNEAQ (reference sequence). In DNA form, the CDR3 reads TGTGCCAGCAGCTCCCCGTTGGACGGGGGCGGTAGCAATGAGCAGTTCTTC. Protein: CASSSPLDGGGSNEQFF.

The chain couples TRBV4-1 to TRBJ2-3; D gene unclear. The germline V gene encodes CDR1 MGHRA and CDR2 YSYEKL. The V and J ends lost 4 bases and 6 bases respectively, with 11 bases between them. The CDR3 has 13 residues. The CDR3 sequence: CASSRVKRDTQYF. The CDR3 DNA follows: TGCGCCAGCAGCCGGGTTAAGAGGGATACGCAGTATTTT.

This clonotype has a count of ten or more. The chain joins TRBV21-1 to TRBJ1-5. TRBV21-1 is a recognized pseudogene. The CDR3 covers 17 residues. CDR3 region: CASSKVRRLSGNQPQHF. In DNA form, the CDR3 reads TGTGCCAGCAGCAAAGTCCGCAGGCTTTCGGGCAATCAGCCCCAGCATTTT.

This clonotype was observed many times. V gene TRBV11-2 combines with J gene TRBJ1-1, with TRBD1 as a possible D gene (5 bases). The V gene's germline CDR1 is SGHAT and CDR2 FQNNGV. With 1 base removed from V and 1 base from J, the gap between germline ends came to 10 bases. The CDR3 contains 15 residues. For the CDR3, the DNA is TGTGCCAGCAGCTTAGGGCGAACAGGGAACACTGAAGCTTTCTTT. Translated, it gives CASSLGRTGNTEAFF.

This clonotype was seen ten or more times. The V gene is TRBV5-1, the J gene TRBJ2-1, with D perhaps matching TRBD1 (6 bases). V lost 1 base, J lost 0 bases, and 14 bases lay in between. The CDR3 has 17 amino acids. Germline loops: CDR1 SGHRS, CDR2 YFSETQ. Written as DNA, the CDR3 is TGCGCCAGCAGCTTGCCATTCCTAGGGGGCTCCTACAATGAGCAGTTCTTC. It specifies CASSLPFLGGSYNEQFF.

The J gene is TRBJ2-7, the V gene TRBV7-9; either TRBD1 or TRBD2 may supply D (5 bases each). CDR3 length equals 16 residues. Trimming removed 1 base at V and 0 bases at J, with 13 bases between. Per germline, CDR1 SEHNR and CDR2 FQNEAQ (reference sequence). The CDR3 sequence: CASSLVLGQSSYEQYF. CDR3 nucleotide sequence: TGTGCCAGCAGCTTAGTACTAGGACAAAGCTCCTACGAGCAGTACTTC.

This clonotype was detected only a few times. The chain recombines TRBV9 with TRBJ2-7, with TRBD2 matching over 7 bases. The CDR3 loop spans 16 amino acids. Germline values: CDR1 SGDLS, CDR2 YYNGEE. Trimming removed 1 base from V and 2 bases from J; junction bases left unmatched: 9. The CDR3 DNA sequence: TGTGCCAGCAGCGTATACCAGGGACTACCCGCCTACGAGCAGTACTTC. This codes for CASSVYQGLPAYEQYF. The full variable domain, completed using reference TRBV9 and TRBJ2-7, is DSGVTQTPKHLITATGQRVTLRCSPRSGDLSVYWYQQSLDQGLQFLIQYYNGEERAKGNILERFSAQQFPDLHSELNLSSLELGDSALYFCASSVYQGLPAYEQYFGPGTRLTVT.

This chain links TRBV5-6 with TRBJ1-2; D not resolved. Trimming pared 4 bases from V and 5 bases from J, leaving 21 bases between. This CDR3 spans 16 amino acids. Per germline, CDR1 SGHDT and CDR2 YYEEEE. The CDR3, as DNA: TGTGCCAGCAGCCACGACCTACTAGGACCGATATATGGCTACACCTTC. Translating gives CASSHDLLGPIYGYTF.

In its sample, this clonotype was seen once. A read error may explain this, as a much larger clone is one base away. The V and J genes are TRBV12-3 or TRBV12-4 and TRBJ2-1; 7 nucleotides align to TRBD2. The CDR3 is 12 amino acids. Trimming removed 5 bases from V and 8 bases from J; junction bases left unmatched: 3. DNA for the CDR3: TGTGCCAGCAGTGAGGCGGGGGATGAGCAGTTCTTC. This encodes CASSEAGDEQFF.

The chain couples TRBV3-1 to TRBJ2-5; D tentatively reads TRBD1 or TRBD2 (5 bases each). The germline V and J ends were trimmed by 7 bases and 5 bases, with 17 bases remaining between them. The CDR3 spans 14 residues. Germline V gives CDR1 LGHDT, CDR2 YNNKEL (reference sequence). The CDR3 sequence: CASKIYGTVETQYF. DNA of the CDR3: TGTGCCAGCAAGATCTACGGGACCGTGGAGACCCAGTACTTC.

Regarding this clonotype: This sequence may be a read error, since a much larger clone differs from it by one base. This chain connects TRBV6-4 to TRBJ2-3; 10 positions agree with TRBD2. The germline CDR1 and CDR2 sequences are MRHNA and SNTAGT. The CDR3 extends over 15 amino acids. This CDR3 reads CASSPIAGGADRQYF. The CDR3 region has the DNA TGTGCCAGCAGTCCTATAGCGGGAGGAGCAGATAGGCAGTATTTT.

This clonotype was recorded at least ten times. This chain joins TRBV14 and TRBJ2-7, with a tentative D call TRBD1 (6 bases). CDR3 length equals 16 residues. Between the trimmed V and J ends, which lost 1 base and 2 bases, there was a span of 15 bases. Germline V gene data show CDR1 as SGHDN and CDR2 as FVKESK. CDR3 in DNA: TGTGCCAGCAGCCAAGGAAGGGGGACCCTTACCTACGAGCAGTACTTC. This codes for CASSQGRGTLTYEQYF.

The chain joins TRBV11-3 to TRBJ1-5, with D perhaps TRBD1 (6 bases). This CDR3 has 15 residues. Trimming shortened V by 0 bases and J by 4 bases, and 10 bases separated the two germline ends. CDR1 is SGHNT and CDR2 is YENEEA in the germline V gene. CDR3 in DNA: TGTGCCAGCAGCTTAGACAGGGGAAAAAATCAGCCCCAGCATTTT. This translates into CASSLDRGKNQPQHF.

The CDR3: CASSWEGTGGYNEQFF. The CDR3 DNA reads as TGTGCCAGCAGTTGGGAGGGGACAGGGGGGTACAATGAGCAGTTCTTC. The V gene is TRBV13, the J gene TRBJ2-1; 11 positions match TRBD1. V trimming: 6 bases; J trimming: 4 bases; junction bases outside the gene matches: 8. This CDR3 comprises 16 residues. Germline-derived CDR1 and CDR2 are PRHDT and FYEKMQ (reference sequence).

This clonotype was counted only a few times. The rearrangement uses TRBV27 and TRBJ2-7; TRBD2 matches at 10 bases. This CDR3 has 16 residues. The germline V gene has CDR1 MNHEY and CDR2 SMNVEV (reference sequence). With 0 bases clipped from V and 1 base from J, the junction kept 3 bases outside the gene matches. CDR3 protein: CASSLSPSGGSYEQYF. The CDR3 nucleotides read TGTGCCAGCAGTTTATCGCCTAGCGGGGGATCCTACGAGCAGTACTTC.

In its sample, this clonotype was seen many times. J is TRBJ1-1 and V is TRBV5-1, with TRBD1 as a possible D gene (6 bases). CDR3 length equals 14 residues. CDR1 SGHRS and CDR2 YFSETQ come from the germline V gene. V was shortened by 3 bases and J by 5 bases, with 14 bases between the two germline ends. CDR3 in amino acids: CASSYYTGRTEAFF. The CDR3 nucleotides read TGCGCCAGCAGCTACTATACAGGGAGGACTGAAGCTTTCTTT.

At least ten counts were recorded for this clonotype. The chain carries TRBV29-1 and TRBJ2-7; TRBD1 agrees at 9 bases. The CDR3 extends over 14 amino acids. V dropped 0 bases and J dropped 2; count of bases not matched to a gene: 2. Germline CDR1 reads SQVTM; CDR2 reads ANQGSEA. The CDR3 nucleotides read TGCAGCGTTGAAGACGGGACAGGGACCTACGAGCAGTACTTC. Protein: CSVEDGTGTYEQYF.

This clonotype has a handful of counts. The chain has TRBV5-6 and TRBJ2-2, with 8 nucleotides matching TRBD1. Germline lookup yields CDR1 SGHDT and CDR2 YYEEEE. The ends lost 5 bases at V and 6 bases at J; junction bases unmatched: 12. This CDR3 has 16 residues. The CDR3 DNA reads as TGTGCCAGCAGTCAGGAAGGACAGGGAAGGTCCGGGGAGCTGTTTTTT. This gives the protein CASSQEGQGRSGELFF. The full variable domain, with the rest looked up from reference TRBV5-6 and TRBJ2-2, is DAGVTQSPTHLIKTRGQQVTLRCSPKSGHDTVSWYQQALGQGPQFIFQYYEEEERQRGNFPDRFSGHQFPNYSSELNVNALLLGDSALYLCASSQEGQGRSGELFFGEGSRLTVL.

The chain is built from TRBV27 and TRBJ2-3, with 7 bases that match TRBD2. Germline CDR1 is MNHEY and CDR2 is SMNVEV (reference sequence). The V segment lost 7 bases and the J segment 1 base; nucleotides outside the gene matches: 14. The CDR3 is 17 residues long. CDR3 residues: CASMIGGSFPRTDTQYF. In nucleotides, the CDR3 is TGTGCCAGCATGATTGGCGGGAGTTTCCCCCGCACAGATACGCAGTATTTT.